Following are 32 T cell receptor beta chains from one sample sequenced in a study of CD8 T cells in ankylosing spondylitis. Findings and caveats of the study: In ankylosing spondylitis blood, a motif of several highly homologous TCR beta variants appeared characteristic.

TCRdb used MiXCR to reprocess the 5' RACE reads, holding one entry per CDR3 protein. The sample includes some 700,000 distinct CDR3 sequences, 15% to 20% of them seen just once. Which antigens these TCRs recognize remains unknown. Sequenced sample: blood, either unsorted or a sorted T cell fraction (not recorded which). The source is a male donor with ankylosing spondylitis.

This clonotype is deemed medium-sized. This chain links TRBV27 with TRBJ1-1, with D perhaps TRBD1 (6 bases). The germline V and J ends were trimmed by 6 bases and 4 bases, with 24 bases remaining between them. Germline CDR1 MNHEY, CDR2 SMNVEV (reference sequence). The CDR3 is 17 residues long. The DNA of the CDR3 is TGTGCCAGCAGAACCACCATCCGCGGAGGGGGAGGCACTGAAGCTTTCTTT. It encodes CASRTTIRGGGGTEAFF.

This chain connects TRBV20-1 to TRBJ1-1; 8 nucleotides align to TRBD1. CDR1 and CDR2 from the germline V gene are DFQATT and SNEGSKA (reference sequence). V shed 1 base, J shed 1 base, and the junction held 8 bases outside the gene matches. The CDR3 spans 16 residues. CDR3 sequence: CSARGPRQGTNTEAFF. CDR3 nucleotides: TGCAGTGCTAGAGGCCCTAGACAGGGGACGAACACTGAAGCTTTCTTT.

This rearrangement joins TRBV5-1 to TRBJ2-1; 11 bases are a match to TRBD2. This CDR3 is built from 17 residues. Germline lookup yields CDR1 SGHRS and CDR2 YFSETQ. The trim removed 0 bases at V and 4 bases at J, leaving 6 bases unmatched. CDR3 in DNA: TGCGCCAGCAGCTTGGCCGATTGGACTAGCGGGTACAATGAGCAGTTCTTC. Its protein product is CASSLADWTSGYNEQFF.

The sample holds a few counts of this clonotype. The chain has TRBV2 and TRBJ2-2; D is ambiguous. Germline assignment: CDR1 SNHLY and CDR2 FYNNEI. CDR3 length: 15 residues. V was pared by 7 bases and J by 1 base, with 13 bases between. CDR3 nucleotide sequence: TGTGCCAGCAAACCACCTCTTTTGAACACCGGGGAGCTGTTTTTT. Translation: CASKPPLLNTGELFF.

A few counts support this clonotype. The chain employs TRBV12-3 or TRBV12-4 and TRBJ2-7; tentative D call: TRBD2 (6 bases). CDR3 length equals 12 residues. Trimming took off 8 bases at V and 7 bases at J, with 15 bases between the two ends. CDR3 DNA sequence: TGTGCCAGCCGCGCGGGGCCGTTAGAGCAGTACTTC. This translates into CASRAGPLEQYF.

A single count supports this clonotype. V usage is TRBV5-5 and J usage is TRBJ1-1, with no clear D. Deletions cut 4 bases from V and 5 bases from J, with 12 bases between. Germline V gene lookup returns CDR1 SGHKS and CDR2 YYEKEE (reference sequence). The CDR3 is 13 residues long. CDR3 amino acids: CASSAASATEAFF. The DNA of the CDR3 is TGTGCCAGCAGCGCTGCCTCAGCAACTGAAGCTTTCTTT.

This clonotype was seen more than once but under ten times. The chain has TRBV25-1 and TRBJ2-7; 9 bases fit TRBD1. Per germline, CDR1 MGHDK and CDR2 SYGVNS. There are 13 residues in the CDR3. Germline trimming cut 7 bases from V and 2 bases from J; bases unmatched to any gene: 3. CDR3 coding DNA: TGTGCCAGCAAGGACAGGGGAGCCTACGAGCAGTACTTC. Its protein is CASKDRGAYEQYF.

The rearrangement joins TRBV3-1 to TRBJ2-4, with D perhaps being TRBD1 or TRBD2 (5 bases each). The CDR3 is made up of 14 amino acids. Germline values: CDR1 LGHDT, CDR2 YNNKEL (reference sequence). Trimming took off 4 bases at V and 6 bases at J, with 13 bases between the two ends. In nucleotides, the CDR3 is TGTGCCAGCAGCCGACGGGACGGATTAAACATTCAGTACTTC. The encoded protein is CASSRRDGLNIQYF. The full variable domain, rest sourced from reference TRBV3-1 and TRBJ2-4, is DTAVSQTPKYLVTQMGNDKSIKCEQNLGHDTMYWYKQDSKKFLKIMFSYNNKELIINETVPNRFSPKSPDKAHLNLHINSLELGDSAVYFCASSRRDGLNIQYFGAGTRLSVL.

This clonotype was counted only a few times. The chain combines TRBV20-1 with TRBJ1-3; the D gene is possibly TRBD1 (6 bases). There are 18 residues in the CDR3. Germline V gene lookup returns CDR1 DFQATT and CDR2 SNEGSKA (reference sequence). Deletions cut 3 bases from V and 0 bases from J, with 21 bases between. The CDR3 protein is CSASRGTTLGTSGNTIYF. In nucleotides, the CDR3 is TGCAGTGCTAGTAGAGGGACAACCCTGGGGACCTCTGGAAACACCATATATTTT.

The CDR3 sequence is CASSAGYFNYGYTF. DNA for the CDR3: TGCGCCAGCAGCGCGGGATATTTCAACTATGGCTACACCTTC. The chain joins TRBV5-1 to TRBJ1-2; D gene uncertain. V gave up 4 bases and J gave up 2 bases, with 12 bases separating them. Germline V lookup: CDR1 SGHRS, CDR2 YFSETQ. The CDR3 has 14 amino acids.

Ten or more counts support this clonotype. The CDR3 here is CASSSASGELFF. The CDR3 DNA sequence: TGTGCCAGCAGCTCCGCCTCAGGGGAGCTGTTTTTT. The chain is built from TRBV7-9 and TRBJ2-2; D is undetermined. This CDR3 has 12 residues. Germline CDR1 reads SEHNR; CDR2 reads FQNEAQ (reference sequence). Trimming took off 4 bases at V and 8 bases at J, with 8 bases between the two ends.

This rearrangement joins TRBV5-1 to TRBJ1-6; 9 bases map to TRBD1. The V and J ends lost 0 bases and 8 bases, in that order; junction bases with no gene match: 3. This CDR3 comprises 15 residues. Germline V gene data show CDR1 as SGHRS and CDR2 as YFSETQ. The CDR3 protein is CASSLARTGDSPLHF. In nucleotides, the CDR3 is TGCGCCAGCAGCTTGGCCAGGACAGGGGATTCACCCCTCCACTTT.

The CDR3 DNA reads TGCGCCAGCAGCCAAGAAGACCGGGAACAAGAGACCCAGTACTTC. It yields the protein CASSQEDREQETQYF. The V and J genes are TRBV4-1 and TRBJ2-5; TRBD2 might be the D (5 bases). Trimming stripped 0 bases from V and 2 bases from J, with 10 bases between. The length of the CDR3 is 15 residues. Germline CDR1 reads MGHRA; CDR2 reads YSYEKL.

This chain links TRBV5-1 with TRBJ2-7, with D possibly TRBD1 on 6 matching bases. V was pared by 4 bases and J by 7 bases, with 30 bases between. Germline CDR1 reads SGHRS; CDR2 reads YFSETQ. This CDR3 contains 18 residues. CDR3 sequence: CASSGRRHPQGIVGEQYF. The CDR3 nucleotides are TGCGCCAGCAGCGGCCGTCGCCACCCACAGGGTATCGTAGGGGAGCAGTACTTC.

This clonotype was seen only a few times. The V and J genes are TRBV2 and TRBJ2-7; D remains unclear. CDR1 and CDR2 (germline): SNHLY, FYNNEI. Trimming left V 0 bases short and J 7 bases short, with 7 bases between. This CDR3 has 12 residues. The CDR3 DNA reads as TGTGCCAGCAGTGAAGCGTTGGGTGAGCAGTACTTC. It encodes CASSEALGEQYF. Together with reference TRBV2 and TRBJ2-7, the CDR3 gives the full variable domain: EPEVTQTPSHQVTQMGQEVILRCVPISNHLYFYWYRQILGQKVEFLVSFYNNEISEKSEIFDDQFSVERPDGSNFTLKIRSTKLEDSAMYFCASSEALGEQYFGPGTRLTVT.

The chain joins TRBV7-9 to TRBJ2-7; D remains ambiguous. V was clipped by 2 bases and J by 4 bases, with 9 bases between them. The CDR3 is made up of 13 amino acids. Germline CDR1 SEHNR, CDR2 FQNEAQ (reference sequence). In DNA form, the CDR3 reads TGTGCCAGCAGCTTAAGCTTTGGTTACGAGCAGTACTTC. Encoded protein: CASSLSFGYEQYF. The whole variable domain, filled in from reference TRBV7-9 and TRBJ2-7, reads DTGVSQNPRHKITKRGQNVTFRCDPISEHNRLYWYRQTLGQGPEFLTYFQNEAQLEKSRLLSDRFSAERPKGSFSTLEIQRTEQGDSAMYLCASSLSFGYEQYFGPGTRLTVT.

This chain uses TRBV7-3 with TRBJ2-1; TRBD2 aligns across 9 bases. V lost 6 bases, J lost 8 bases, and 11 bases stayed unmatched. Germline CDR1 SGHTA, CDR2 FQGTGA. The CDR3 extends over 15 amino acids. The CDR3 DNA reads TGTGCCAGCAGTTTCGGTCTAGCGGGGATCGATGAGCAGTTCTTC. Translated, it gives CASSFGLAGIDEQFF.

This chain links TRBV11-2 with TRBJ2-1; no firm D call. V lost 5 bases to trimming and J lost 6 bases, with 8 bases between them. The CDR3 is 12 amino acids. Germline V lookup: CDR1 SGHAT, CDR2 FQNNGV. The CDR3 DNA reads TGTGCCAGCAGCCCCCCGGCCAATGAGCAGTTCTTC. The encoded protein is CASSPPANEQFF.

This clonotype was counted only a few times. The chain has TRBV10-3 and TRBJ2-3; D is perhaps TRBD1 or TRBD2 (6 bases each). With 4 bases removed from V and 2 bases from J, the gap between germline ends came to 10 bases. This CDR3 is built from 14 residues. Looked up from germline, CDR1 is ENHRY and CDR2 is SYGVKD. DNA of the CDR3: TGTGCCATCAGTGGGGGGGCGCTCACAGATACGCAGTATTTT. Its translation is CAISGGALTDTQYF.

In this sample, this clonotype turned up a few times. The chain links TRBV4-1 to TRBJ2-5; either TRBD1 or TRBD2 may fit D (5 bases each). V was clipped by 0 bases and J by 4 bases, with 12 bases between them. Germline loops: CDR1 MGHRA, CDR2 YSYEKL. The CDR3 is 15 residues long. The CDR3 spells CASSQDNAGGETQYF. Written as DNA, the CDR3 is TGCGCCAGCAGCCAAGATAATGCTGGGGGAGAGACCCAGTACTTC.

The gene calls are TRBV27 and TRBJ2-1; the D is unclear. The germline gives CDR1 MNHEY, CDR2 SMNVEV (reference sequence). This CDR3 has 11 amino acids. V shed 4 bases and J shed 8 bases, with 6 bases lying between them. The CDR3 spells CASSYYDEQFF. The DNA for the CDR3 is TGTGCCAGCAGTTATTACGATGAGCAGTTCTTC.

This chain links TRBV29-1 with TRBJ2-5; TRBD2 matches 12 bases. CDR1 and CDR2 (germline): SQVTM, ANQGSEA. The CDR3 is 15 amino acids. V shed 4 bases and J 5 bases; nucleotides not matched to a gene: 8. CDR3 DNA: TGCAGCGTTGGGGTGACTAGCGGGAGCGGGGAGACCCAGTACTTC. Translating gives CSVGVTSGSGETQYF. Together with reference TRBV29-1 and TRBJ2-5, the CDR3 gives the full variable domain: SAVISQKPSRDICQRGTSLTIQCQVDSQVTMMFWYRQQPGQSLTLIATANQGSEATYESGFVIDKFPISRPNLTFSTLTVSNMSPEDSSIYLCSVGVTSGSGETQYFGPGTRLLVL.

This chain links TRBV4-1 with TRBJ1-1, with a tentative D call TRBD1 (5 bases). V gave up 4 bases and J gave up 0 bases, with 18 bases separating them. The CDR3 totals 17 residues. Germline assignment: CDR1 MGHRA and CDR2 YSYEKL. The CDR3 reads CASSPAPGGAMNTEAFF. The CDR3 region has the DNA TGCGCCAGCAGCCCCGCCCCTGGAGGGGCCATGAACACTGAAGCTTTCTTT.

This clonotype was observed a few times. The chain couples TRBV5-6 to TRBJ2-7; 7 bases match TRBD2. The CDR3 loop spans 14 amino acids. V trimming: 4 bases; J trimming: 3 bases; junction bases outside the gene matches: 7. From germline, CDR1 is SGHDT and CDR2 YYEEEE. The CDR3 DNA reads as TGTGCCAGCAGCCTTCGCGGGAGAGGCTACGAGCAGTACTTC. Translation: CASSLRGRGYEQYF. Complete variable domain (other parts from reference TRBV5-6 and TRBJ2-7): DAGVTQSPTHLIKTRGQQVTLRCSPKSGHDTVSWYQQALGQGPQFIFQYYEEEERQRGNFPDRFSGHQFPNYSSELNVNALLLGDSALYLCASSLRGRGYEQYFGPGTRLTVT.

This chain connects TRBV5-1 to TRBJ2-5; D call uncertain. Trimming removed 3 bases from V and 2 bases from J, with 14 bases in between. The CDR3 runs to 15 residues. The V gene's germline CDR1 is SGHRS and CDR2 YFSETQ. The CDR3 sequence is CASSWRLETQETQYF. DNA of the CDR3: TGCGCCAGCAGCTGGAGACTTGAAACGCAAGAGACCCAGTACTTC.

In its sample, this clonotype was seen a few times. This sequence joins TRBV20-1 and TRBJ1-1, with D maybe TRBD1 (6 bases). V was pared by 2 bases and J by 5 bases, with 18 bases between. The CDR3 sequence is 15 residues long. Germline V gene sequence: CDR1 DFQATT, CDR2 SNEGSKA (reference sequence). The CDR3 is CSARRGGGVRTEAFF. CDR3 in DNA: TGCAGTGCTAGACGAGGCGGGGGCGTGCGGACTGAAGCTTTCTTT.

The chain has TRBV12-5 and TRBJ1-1; no reliable D call. The CDR3 totals 13 residues. The germline V and J ends were trimmed by 6 bases and 6 bases, with 14 bases remaining between them. Per germline, CDR1 LGHNT and CDR2 FRNRAP. The CDR3, as DNA: TGTGCTAGTGGGCATCTTTCAAGCCCTGAAGCTTTCTTT. The encoded protein is CASGHLSSPEAFF.

The V and J genes are TRBV30 and TRBJ2-7, with D perhaps matching TRBD1 (5 bases). Germline assignment: CDR1 GTSNPN and CDR2 SVGIG (reference sequence). The V and J ends lost 5 bases and 2 bases respectively, with 13 bases between them. CDR3 size: 13 residues. As DNA, the CDR3 is TGTGCCTGGGCCCCAAGACAGCCCTACGAGCAGTACTTC. This codes for CAWAPRQPYEQYF.

This clonotype has only a few counts. This rearrangement joins TRBV12-3 or TRBV12-4 to TRBJ1-1; TRBD1 matches at 7 bases. The CDR3 has 14 residues. V dropped 6 bases and J dropped 8; count of bases not matched to a gene: 12. In nucleotides, the CDR3 is TGTGCCAGCAGGCTGACAGGGAGGATTTCAGAAGCTTTCTTT. It specifies CASRLTGRISEAFF.

This clonotype has just a few counts. This chain connects TRBV7-9 to TRBJ1-2; 8 bases agree with TRBD1. CDR3 length: 14 residues. After removal of 4 bases from V and 4 bases from J, the junction contained 5 bases not matched to a gene. CDR1 is SEHNR, CDR2 FQNEAQ, per germline (reference sequence). The CDR3 sequence: CASSSLDRGYGYTF. DNA for the CDR3: TGTGCCAGCAGCTCCTTAGACAGGGGCTATGGCTACACCTTC. Full variable domain (outside the CDR3, taken from reference TRBV7-9 and TRBJ1-2): DTGVSQNPRHKITKRGQNVTFRCDPISEHNRLYWYRQTLGQGPEFLTYFQNEAQLEKSRLLSDRFSAERPKGSFSTLEIQRTEQGDSAMYLCASSSLDRGYGYTFGSGTRLTVV.

This clonotype was counted only a few times. The chain links TRBV12-3 or TRBV12-4 to TRBJ1-1, with D hard to call. The ends were cut back, 7 bases at V and 5 bases at J, with 11 bases in the middle. This CDR3 has 12 residues. In DNA form, the CDR3 reads TGTGCCAGCACCGAGTTGGGGACTGAAGCTTTCTTT. As protein: CASTELGTEAFF.

This clonotype appeared a few times. This chain connects TRBV6-1 to TRBJ1-5; D is undetermined. CDR3 size: 15 residues. From germline, CDR1 is MNHNS and CDR2 SASEGT. V shed 6 bases and J shed 1 base, with 13 bases lying between them. The CDR3 is CASRAWEGSNQPQHF. The CDR3 DNA is TGTGCCAGCAGGGCCTGGGAGGGAAGCAATCAGCCCCAGCATTTT.